Presented here are 28 T cell receptor beta chains from one specimen sequenced in a study of T-cell memory formation after mild COVID-19. TCRdb reprocessed the 5' RACE reads with MiXCR, giving one entry per CDR3 protein. This table has around 320,000 distinct CDR3 sequences, 19% appearing once. What was sequenced was PBMCs or a T cell subset sorted from them (not recorded which). The receptors come from a man aged 18 to 30 who had mild COVID-19 (a few samples of this study predate the infection). Cell type and time point are not known.

This clonotype was seen a handful of times. In nucleotides, the CDR3 is TGTGCCAGCAGTTGGGGGACAGAGGGCTACACCTTC. As protein: CASSWGTEGYTF. The chain uses TRBV6-2 or TRBV6-3 and TRBJ1-2; 7 positions match TRBD1. This CDR3 is built from 12 residues. The ends lost 4 bases at V and 8 bases at J; junction bases unmatched: 4. Germline lookup yields CDR1 MNHEY and CDR2 SVGEGT.

This clonotype has more than one count but fewer than ten. V usage is TRBV7-2 and J usage is TRBJ2-5; 8 bases are a match to TRBD1. Germline V gene lookup returns CDR1 SGHTA and CDR2 FQGNSA. V lost 5 bases and J lost 5; bases outside the gene matches: 10. The CDR3 covers 15 residues. DNA of the CDR3: TGTGCCAGCAGCAAATTGGACAGGGTAGGCGAGACCCAGTACTTC. Its translation: CASSKLDRVGETQYF.

The chain uses TRBV6-5 and TRBJ1-2; D not resolved. Looked up from germline, CDR1 is MNHEY and CDR2 is SVGAGI. The CDR3 is 12 residues long. V gave up 8 bases and J gave up 0 bases, with 7 bases separating them. This CDR3 is CASGQANYGYTF. Here the CDR3 DNA reads TGTGCCAGCGGGCAGGCTAACTATGGCTACACCTTC.

This clonotype was seen a handful of times. The rearrangement joins TRBV7-2 to TRBJ1-5; possible D gene TRBD1, 5 bases. The ends were cut back, 1 base at V and 8 bases at J, with 15 bases in the middle. The germline CDR1 and CDR2 sequences are SGHTA and FQGNSA. CDR3 length: 15 amino acids. CDR3 region: CASSLGQGKMEPQHF. The DNA of the CDR3 is TGTGCCAGCAGCTTAGGGCAGGGAAAGATGGAGCCCCAGCATTTT.

This clonotype showed up just a few times. The genes are TRBV5-1 and TRBJ1-1, with D possibly TRBD1 on 6 matching bases. The CDR3 consists of 16 residues. V was trimmed by 4 bases and J by 1 base, leaving 17 bases between them. Germline CDR1 is SGHRS and CDR2 is YFSETQ. CDR3 protein: CASSGGHVYSNTEAFF. The CDR3 DNA reads TGCGCCAGCAGCGGGGGACACGTCTATTCGAACACTGAAGCTTTCTTT.

This clonotype was counted between two and nine times. CDR3 protein: CATTRGVDTQYF. The CDR3 DNA follows: TGTGCCACCACTAGGGGCGTAGATACGCAGTATTTT. V gene TRBV12-3 or TRBV12-4 combines with J gene TRBJ2-3, with D perhaps being TRBD1 or TRBD2 (5 bases each). The CDR3 loop spans 12 amino acids. V was trimmed by 10 bases and J by 5 bases, leaving 13 bases between them.

The V call is TRBV18, the J call TRBJ2-5, with D possibly TRBD2 on 5 matching bases. This CDR3 comprises 14 residues. V lost 1 base, J lost 5 bases, and 11 bases lay in between. From germline, CDR1 is KGHSH and CDR2 LQKENI. CDR3 protein: CASSPQQGGETQYF. The CDR3, as DNA: TGTGCCAGCTCACCACAACAAGGCGGGGAGACCCAGTACTTC.

This clonotype has just a few counts. At one end the junction does not follow the germline gene, possibly because of a read error. The chain carries TRBV7-7 and TRBJ2-5; no clear D. Germline assignment: CDR1 SSHAT and CDR2 FNYEAQ (reference sequence). This CDR3 contains 14 residues. The CDR3 loop reads CASSPSLLGETQYF. CDR3 bases: TGTGCTAGCAGCCCAAGTCTCCTGGGAGAGACCCAGTACTTC.

The rearrangement joins TRBV10-2 to TRBJ1-5; no reliable D call. V lost 3 bases, J lost 4 bases, and 10 bases lay in between. CDR1 and CDR2 (germline): WSHSY, SAAADI. This CDR3 comprises 14 residues. The CDR3 bases are TGCGCCAGCAGTGATGTCCGAGGTAATCAGCCCCAGCATTTT. This sequence encodes CASSDVRGNQPQHF.

This clonotype was counted at least ten times. The chain recombines TRBV6-5 with TRBJ1-2; no clear D. The germline V gene encodes CDR1 MNHEY and CDR2 SVGAGI. V lost 0 bases, J lost 8 bases, and 13 bases lay in between. The CDR3 extends over 14 amino acids. CDR3 residues: CASSYSGLTGGYTF. DNA of the CDR3: TGTGCCAGCAGTTACTCCGGCTTAACTGGGGGCTACACCTTC.

In DNA form, the CDR3 reads TGCAGTGCTAGCCCCGGGCGGACAGATACGCAGTATTTT. It is translated as CSASPGRTDTQYF. This rearrangement joins TRBV20-1 to TRBJ2-3; D gene uncertain. Germline CDR1 reads DFQATT; CDR2 reads SNEGSKA (reference sequence). This CDR3 region has 13 residues. V was shortened by 3 bases and J by 3 bases, with 10 bases between the two germline ends.

This clonotype was detected many times. Sequence at one end of the junction differs from germline and may be a read error. The chain joins TRBV5-1 to TRBJ2-5, with D uncertain. Germline lookup yields CDR1 SGHRS and CDR2 YFSETQ. The CDR3 loop spans 12 amino acids. The CDR3 DNA reads as TGTGCCAGCAGCTTACTGGGAGAGACCCAGTACTTC. The encoded protein is CASSLLGETQYF.

The chain employs TRBV10-3 and TRBJ2-3; the match to TRBD2 covers 7 bases. CDR3 size: 15 residues. Germline CDR1 ENHRY, CDR2 SYGVKD. Trimming at V came to 6 bases and at J to 6 bases, leaving 12 bases not matched to a gene. CDR3 protein: CAIRETSRRSDTQYF. The DNA for the CDR3 is TGTGCCATCAGGGAGACTAGCAGAAGGTCGGATACGCAGTATTTT.

This clonotype was observed a few times. The chain is built from TRBV4-1 and TRBJ2-7; 9 bases agree with TRBD1. V lost 0 bases to trimming and J lost 9 bases; unmatched junction nucleotides: 15. Germline CDR1 is MGHRA and CDR2 is YSYEKL. The CDR3 is made up of 17 amino acids. The CDR3 DNA follows: TGCGCCAGCAGCCAAGATACAGGGACAGGGAGGACCGAACTGCAGTACGTC. This encodes CASSQDTGTGRTELQYV.

The chain uses TRBV5-4 and TRBJ2-3; no firm D call. Germline V gene data show CDR1 as SGHNT and CDR2 as YYREEE (reference sequence). V lost 1 base to trimming and J lost 5 bases, with 11 bases between them. This CDR3 is built from 14 residues. The CDR3 sequence is CASSLRVKEDTQYF. For the CDR3, the DNA is TGTGCCAGCAGCTTGCGAGTCAAGGAAGATACGCAGTATTTT.

V gene TRBV3-1 combines with J gene TRBJ2-7; D assignment may be TRBD1 or TRBD2 (5 bases each). Trimming cost V 2 bases and J 7 bases, with 15 bases left between them. The CDR3 extends over 14 amino acids. Germline V gene sequence: CDR1 LGHDT, CDR2 YNNKEL (reference sequence). CDR3 nucleotide sequence: TGTGCCAGCAGCCAACTTGAGGGGCTCGGGGAGCAGTACTTC. This sequence encodes CASSQLEGLGEQYF.

The rearrangement links TRBV28 to TRBJ2-3; TRBD2 agrees at 7 bases. V lost 4 bases, J lost 4 bases, and 2 bases stayed unmatched. CDR1 MDHEN and CDR2 SYDVKM come from the germline V gene. The CDR3 extends over 13 amino acids. CDR3 region: CASSYSGSDTQYF. The DNA for the CDR3 is TGTGCCAGCAGTTATAGCGGGTCAGATACGCAGTATTTT.

The sample holds a few counts of this clonotype. The chain joins TRBV28 to TRBJ1-5; D not resolved. The germline V and J ends were trimmed by 10 bases and 4 bases, with 8 bases remaining between them. CDR1 MDHEN and CDR2 SYDVKM come from the germline V gene. The CDR3 has 11 amino acids. CDR3 coding DNA: TGTGCCACCGCCGTGAATCAGCCCCAGCATTTT. This sequence encodes CATAVNQPQHF.

V usage is TRBV7-9 and J usage is TRBJ1-4; 7 positions match TRBD1. CDR1 is SEHNR and CDR2 is FQNEAQ in the germline V gene (reference sequence). The CDR3 is 17 residues long. The J segment lost 0 bases and the V segment lost 4 bases, leaving 8 bases of the junction unmatched. The CDR3 DNA follows: TGTGCCAGCAGCTCCGGGACAGCTATCCCAACTAATGAAAAACTGTTTTTT. Translating gives CASSSGTAIPTNEKLFF.

The chain has TRBV25-1 and TRBJ1-2, with D uncertain. Deletions cut 2 bases from V and 3 bases from J, with 7 bases between. Germline V gene sequence: CDR1 MGHDK, CDR2 SYGVNS. The CDR3 is made up of 13 amino acids. CDR3 sequence reads: CASSEGPHYGYTF. The DNA of the CDR3 is TGTGCCAGCAGTGAAGGCCCCCACTATGGCTACACCTTC.

The table lists this clonotype with a few counts. The chain uses TRBV10-3 and TRBJ2-3; D unclear. Trimming pared 3 bases from V and 6 bases from J, leaving 10 bases between. Germline CDR1 ENHRY, CDR2 SYGVKD. The CDR3 loop spans 13 amino acids. CDR3 protein: CAISDGGADTQYF. CDR3 DNA: TGTGCCATCAGTGATGGCGGAGCCGATACGCAGTATTTT.

This chain connects TRBV12-3 or TRBV12-4 to TRBJ2-7; TRBD2 aligns across 8 bases. This CDR3 region has 14 residues. The trim removed 4 bases at V and 4 bases at J, leaving 6 bases unmatched. CDR3 loop: CASSSGGAWYEQYF. The CDR3 bases are TGTGCCAGCAGTTCCGGGGGGGCCTGGTACGAGCAGTACTTC.

The chain uses TRBV7-9 and TRBJ1-5; D gene ambiguous. Germline values: CDR1 SEHNR, CDR2 FQNEAQ (reference sequence). The germline V and J ends were trimmed by 1 base and 6 bases, with 4 bases remaining between them. The CDR3 spans 12 residues. The CDR3 loop reads CASSLEFQPQHF. DNA for the CDR3: TGTGCCAGCAGCTTAGAGTTTCAGCCCCAGCATTTT.

This clonotype occurred a few times. The rearrangement uses TRBV9 and TRBJ1-5; D perhaps matches TRBD1 (5 bases). The CDR3 loop spans 13 amino acids. In germline, CDR1 is SGDLS, CDR2 YYNGEE. The V and J ends lost 3 bases and 5 bases respectively, with 9 bases between them. Written as DNA, the CDR3 is TGTGCCAGCAGCGCGGGGGGAGATCAGCCCCAGCATTTT. Its protein is CASSAGGDQPQHF. The whole variable domain, remainder taken from reference TRBV9 and TRBJ1-5, is DSGVTQTPKHLITATGQRVTLRCSPRSGDLSVYWYQQSLDQGLQFLIQYYNGEERAKGNILERFSAQQFPDLHSELNLSSLELGDSALYFCASSAGGDQPQHFGDGTRLSIL.

This clonotype was observed a few times. V usage is TRBV30 and J usage is TRBJ1-1, with D hard to call. The V and J ends lost 3 bases and 5 bases respectively, with 13 bases between them. Germline V lookup: CDR1 GTSNPN, CDR2 SVGIG (reference sequence). This CDR3 has 13 amino acids. This CDR3 reads CAWSKGTRTEAFF. DNA for the CDR3: TGTGCCTGGAGCAAAGGTACCAGGACTGAAGCTTTCTTT.

About this clonotype itself: With a much larger clone just one base away, this may be a read error. The rearrangement uses TRBV12-3 or TRBV12-4 and TRBJ1-2; TRBD1 might be the D (5 bases). The CDR3 is made up of 13 amino acids. Here the CDR3 reads CAISLRRGYGYTF. CDR3 bases: TGTGCCATCAGTTTGCGGAGGGGCTATGGCTACACCTTC.

This clonotype was observed many times. The J gene is TRBJ1-2, the V gene TRBV10-3, with D maybe TRBD1 (5 bases). Deletions cut 2 bases from V and 4 bases from J, with 11 bases between. CDR3 length equals 14 residues. Germline lookup yields CDR1 ENHRY and CDR2 SYGVKD. CDR3 nucleotides: TGTGCCATCAGTGAGGGGCGGGGGAGCTATGGCTACACCTTC. It is translated as CAISEGRGSYGYTF.

This clonotype occurred a few times. The rearrangement joins TRBV10-3 to TRBJ1-4, with 8 nucleotides matching TRBD1. Germline-derived CDR1 and CDR2 are ENHRY and SYGVKD. The CDR3 contains 15 residues. V was clipped by 3 bases and J by 6 bases; unmatched bases: 6. The CDR3 protein is CAISDDRGGDEKLFF. In nucleotides, the CDR3 is TGTGCCATCAGTGATGACAGGGGTGGGGATGAAAAACTGTTTTTT.